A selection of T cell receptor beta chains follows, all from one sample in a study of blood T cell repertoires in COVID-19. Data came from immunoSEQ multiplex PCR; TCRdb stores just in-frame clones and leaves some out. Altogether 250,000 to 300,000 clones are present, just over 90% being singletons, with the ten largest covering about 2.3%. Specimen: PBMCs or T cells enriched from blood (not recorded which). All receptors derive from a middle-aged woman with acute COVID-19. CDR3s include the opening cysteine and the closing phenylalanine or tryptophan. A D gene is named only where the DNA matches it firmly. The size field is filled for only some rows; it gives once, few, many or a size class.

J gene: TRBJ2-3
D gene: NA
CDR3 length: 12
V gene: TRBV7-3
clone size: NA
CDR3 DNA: TGTGCCAGCAGCTCGGGAACAGATACGCAGTATTTT
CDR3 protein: CASSSGTDTQYF

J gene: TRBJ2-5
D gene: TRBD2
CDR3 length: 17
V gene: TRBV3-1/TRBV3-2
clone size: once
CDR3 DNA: TGTGCCAGCAGCCAAGTCCTAGCGGGGGGGCCGTTGGTGACCCAGTACTTC
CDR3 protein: CASSQVLAGGPLVTQYF

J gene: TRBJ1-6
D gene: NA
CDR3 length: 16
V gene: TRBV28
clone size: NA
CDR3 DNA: TGTGCCAGCAGTTTGACGGAGGGAGCTCCGTATTCACCCCTCCACTTT
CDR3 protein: CASSLTEGAPYSPLHF

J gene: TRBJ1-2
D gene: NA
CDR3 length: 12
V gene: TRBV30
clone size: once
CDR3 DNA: TGTGCCTGGGGGAGAGATAACTATGGCTACACCTTC
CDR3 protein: CAWGRDNYGYTF

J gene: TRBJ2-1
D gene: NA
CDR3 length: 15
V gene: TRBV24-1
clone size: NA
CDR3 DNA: TGTGCCACCAGTGTTGGCCAGAATCCCTACAATGAGCAGTTCTTC
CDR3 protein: CATSVGQNPYNEQFF

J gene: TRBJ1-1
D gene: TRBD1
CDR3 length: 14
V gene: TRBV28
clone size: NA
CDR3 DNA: TGTGCCAGCAGTTTAGGACAGGGGTTCTCTGAAGCTTTCTTT
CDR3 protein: CASSLGQGFSEAFF

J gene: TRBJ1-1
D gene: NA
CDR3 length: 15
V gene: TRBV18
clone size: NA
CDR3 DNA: TGTGCCAGCTCACCAACGGGACACTTGAACACTGAAGCTTTCTTT
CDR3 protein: CASSPTGHLNTEAFF

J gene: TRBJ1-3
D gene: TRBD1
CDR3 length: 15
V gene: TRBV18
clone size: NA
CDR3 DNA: TGTGCCAGCTCACCAGGGACAGGGGTCGGAAACACCATATATTTT
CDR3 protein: CASSPGTGVGNTIYF

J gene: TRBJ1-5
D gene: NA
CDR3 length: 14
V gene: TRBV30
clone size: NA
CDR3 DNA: TGTGCCTGGAGTGTCTCGGGGGGCAATCAGCCCCAGCATTTT
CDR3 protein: CAWSVSGGNQPQHF

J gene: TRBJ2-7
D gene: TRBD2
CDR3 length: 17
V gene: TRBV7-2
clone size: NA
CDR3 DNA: TGTGCCAGCAGCTTAGTATTAGCGGGAGTAGGGCCCTACGAGCAGTACTTC
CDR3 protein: CASSLVLAGVGPYEQYF

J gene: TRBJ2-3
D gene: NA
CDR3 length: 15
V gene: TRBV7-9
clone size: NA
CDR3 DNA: TGTGCCAGCAGCTCCGGGGACACTTCCACAGATACGCAGTATTTT
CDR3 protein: CASSSGDTSTDTQYF

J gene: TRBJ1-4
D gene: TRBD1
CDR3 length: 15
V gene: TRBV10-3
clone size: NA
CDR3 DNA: TGTGCCATCAGTGAGGCGGACAGGGATAATGAAAAACTGTTTTTT
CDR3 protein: CAISEADRDNEKLFF

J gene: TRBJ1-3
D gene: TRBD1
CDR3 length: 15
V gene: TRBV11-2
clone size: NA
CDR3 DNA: TGTGCCAGCAGCTCCGGACAGGGGGCTGGAAACACCATATATTTT
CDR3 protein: CASSSGQGAGNTIYF

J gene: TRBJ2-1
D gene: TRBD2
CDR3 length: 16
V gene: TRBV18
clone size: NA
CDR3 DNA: TGTGCCAGCTCACCTGGACTAGCGGGAGGCTACAATGAGCAGTTCTTC
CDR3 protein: CASSPGLAGGYNEQFF

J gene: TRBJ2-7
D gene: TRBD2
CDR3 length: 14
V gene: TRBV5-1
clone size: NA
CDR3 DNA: TGCGCCAGCAGGCGCGGGGGAAGCTCCTACGAGCAGTACTTC
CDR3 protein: CASRRGGSSYEQYF

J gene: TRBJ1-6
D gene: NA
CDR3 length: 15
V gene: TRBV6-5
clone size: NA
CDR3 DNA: TGTGCCAGCAGCTACTCGGTGGCGGCCAATTCACCCCTCCACTTT
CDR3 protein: CASSYSVAANSPLHF

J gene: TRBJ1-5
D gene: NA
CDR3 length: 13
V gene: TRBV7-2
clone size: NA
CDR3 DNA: TGTGCCAGCAGCCCGATTCCGGATCAGCCCCAGCATTTT
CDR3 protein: CASSPIPDQPQHF

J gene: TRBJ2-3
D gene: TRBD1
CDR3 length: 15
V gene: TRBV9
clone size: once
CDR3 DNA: TGTGCCAGCAGCGTCGACAGGGGGCCCCCAGATACGCAGTATTTT
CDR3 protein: CASSVDRGPPDTQYF

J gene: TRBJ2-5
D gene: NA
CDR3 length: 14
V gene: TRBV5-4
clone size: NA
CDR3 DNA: TGTGCCAGCAGCGCAAGTAGGGGCGGAGAGACCCAGTACTTC
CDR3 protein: CASSASRGGETQYF

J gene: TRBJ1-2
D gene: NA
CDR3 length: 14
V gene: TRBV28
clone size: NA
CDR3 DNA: TGTGCCAGCAGTTTATCGGTGGGAGTCGACGGCTACACCTTC
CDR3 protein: CASSLSVGVDGYTF

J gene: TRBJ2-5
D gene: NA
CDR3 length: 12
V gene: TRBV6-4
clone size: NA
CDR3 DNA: TGTGCCAGCGGGACACCACAAGAGACCCAGTACTTC
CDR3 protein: CASGTPQETQYF

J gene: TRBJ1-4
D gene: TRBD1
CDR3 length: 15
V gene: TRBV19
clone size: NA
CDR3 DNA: TGTGCCAGTAGCCCGGGACAGGGGGCTAGCGAAAAACTGTTTTTT
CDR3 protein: CASSPGQGASEKLFF

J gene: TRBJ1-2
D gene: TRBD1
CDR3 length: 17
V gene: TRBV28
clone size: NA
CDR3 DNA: TGTGCCAGCAGTCCCCCCCAGGGACAGGGGGCAGGATATGGCTACACCTTC
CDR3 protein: CASSPPQGQGAGYGYTF

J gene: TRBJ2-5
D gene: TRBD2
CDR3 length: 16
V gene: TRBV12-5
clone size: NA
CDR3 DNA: TGTGCTAGTGGTTTGGGACGAGCGGGGGGGCATGAGACCCAGTACTTC
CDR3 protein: CASGLGRAGGHETQYF

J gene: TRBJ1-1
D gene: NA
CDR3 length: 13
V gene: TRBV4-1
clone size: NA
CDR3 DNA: TGCGCCAGCAGTCGGATCCCAGGGGCTGAAGCTTTCTTT
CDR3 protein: CASSRIPGAEAFF

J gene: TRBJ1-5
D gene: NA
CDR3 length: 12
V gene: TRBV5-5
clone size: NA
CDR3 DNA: TGTGCCAGCAGCTTGGGTCAGGGGCCCCAGCATTTT
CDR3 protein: CASSLGQGPQHF

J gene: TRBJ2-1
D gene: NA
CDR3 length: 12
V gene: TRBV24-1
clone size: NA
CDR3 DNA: TGTGCCACCAGTCTCGGTTACAATGAGCAGTTCTTC
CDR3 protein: CATSLGYNEQFF

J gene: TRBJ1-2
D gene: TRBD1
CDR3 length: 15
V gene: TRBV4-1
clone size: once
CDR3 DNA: TGCGCCAGCAGCAATCAACAGGGGGTCCAGGGGGGCTACACCTTC
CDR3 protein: CASSNQQGVQGGYTF

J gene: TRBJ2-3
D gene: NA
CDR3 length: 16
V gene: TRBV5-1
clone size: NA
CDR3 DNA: TGCGCCAGCAGCACTCTCGCCGGGGTGGGCACAGATACGCAGTATTTT
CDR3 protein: CASSTLAGVGTDTQYF

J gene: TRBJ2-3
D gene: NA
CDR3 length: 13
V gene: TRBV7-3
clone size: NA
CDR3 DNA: TGTGCCAGCAGCGGATGGGAGTCAGATACGCAGTATTTT
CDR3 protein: CASSGWESDTQYF

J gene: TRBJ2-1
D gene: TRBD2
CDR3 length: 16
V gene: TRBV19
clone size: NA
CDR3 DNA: TGTGCCAGTAGGAAAGGACTAGCGGGAGGCGGTGATGAGCAGTTCTTC
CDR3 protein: CASRKGLAGGGDEQFF

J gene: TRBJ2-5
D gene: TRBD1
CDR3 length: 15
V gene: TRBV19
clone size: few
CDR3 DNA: TGTGCCAGTTCGCAGGGGGACAGGGGTCGGGAGACCCAGTACTTC
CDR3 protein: CASSQGDRGRETQYF

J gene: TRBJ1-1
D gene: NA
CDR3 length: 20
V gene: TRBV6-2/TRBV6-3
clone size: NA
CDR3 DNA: TGTGCCAGCAGTTACGACCCCCAATTGAGACAGCCGAGACATGACACTGAAGCTTTCTTT
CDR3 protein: CASSYDPQLRQPRHDTEAFF

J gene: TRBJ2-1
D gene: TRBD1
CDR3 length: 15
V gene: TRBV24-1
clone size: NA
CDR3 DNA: TGTGCCACCAGCGGGTCCGGACAGGGGGACAATGAGCAGTTCTTC
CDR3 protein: CATSGSGQGDNEQFF

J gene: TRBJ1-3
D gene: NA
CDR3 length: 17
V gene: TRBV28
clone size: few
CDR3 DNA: TGTGCCAGCAGTTGGGCCAGAGTTCTCGCTCCTGGAAACACCATATATTTT
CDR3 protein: CASSWARVLAPGNTIYF

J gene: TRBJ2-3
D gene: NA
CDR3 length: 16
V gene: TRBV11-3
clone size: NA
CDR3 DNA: TGTGCCAGCAGCTCACGGACAACAGGCGGCACAGATACGCAGTATTTT
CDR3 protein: CASSSRTTGGTDTQYF

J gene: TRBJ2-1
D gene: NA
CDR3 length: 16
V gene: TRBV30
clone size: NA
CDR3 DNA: TGTGCCTGGGCTAGGGGTTTAGCAGATTACTACAATGAGCAGTTCTTC
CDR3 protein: CAWARGLADYYNEQFF

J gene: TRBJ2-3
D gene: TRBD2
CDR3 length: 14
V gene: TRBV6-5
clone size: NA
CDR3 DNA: TGTGCCAGCAGTTATAGCGGGAGCACAGATACGCAGTATTTT
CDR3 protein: CASSYSGSTDTQYF

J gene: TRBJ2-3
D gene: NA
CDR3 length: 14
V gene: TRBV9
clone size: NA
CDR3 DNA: TGTGCCAGCAGCGTAGCGGGTCAGACAGATACGCAGTATTTT
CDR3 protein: CASSVAGQTDTQYF

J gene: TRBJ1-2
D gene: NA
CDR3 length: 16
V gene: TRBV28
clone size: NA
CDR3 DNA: TGTGCCAGCAGTTTAAGTGACAGGTGGGGTTCCTATGGCTACACCTTC
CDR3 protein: CASSLSDRWGSYGYTF

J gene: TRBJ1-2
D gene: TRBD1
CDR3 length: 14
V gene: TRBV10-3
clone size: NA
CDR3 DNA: TGTGCCATCAGTGAGATGGGGACAGACTATGGCTACACCTTC
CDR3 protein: CAISEMGTDYGYTF

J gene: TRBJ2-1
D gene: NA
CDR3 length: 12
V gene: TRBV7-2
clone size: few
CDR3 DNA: TGTGCCAGCAGCTTAACGGGATATGAGCAGTTCTTC
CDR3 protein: CASSLTGYEQFF

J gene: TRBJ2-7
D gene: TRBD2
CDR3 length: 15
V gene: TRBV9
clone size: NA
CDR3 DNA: TGTGCCAGCAGCGTAGCCCCGGGAGGGGACTACGAGCAGTACTTC
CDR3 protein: CASSVAPGGDYEQYF

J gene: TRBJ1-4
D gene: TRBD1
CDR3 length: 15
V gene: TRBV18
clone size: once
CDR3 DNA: TGTGCCAGCTCACAGAACGCAGGGGGCGATGAAAAACTGTTTTTT
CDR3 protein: CASSQNAGGDEKLFF

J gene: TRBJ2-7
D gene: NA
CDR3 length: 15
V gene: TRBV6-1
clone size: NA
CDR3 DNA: TGTGCCAGCAGTGAATATGGGGACACCTCCTACGAGCAGTACTTC
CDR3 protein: CASSEYGDTSYEQYF

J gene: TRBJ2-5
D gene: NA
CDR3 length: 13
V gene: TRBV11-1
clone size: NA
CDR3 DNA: TGTGCCAGCAGCTTACTCGCGCAAGAGACCCAGTACTTC
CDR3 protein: CASSLLAQETQYF

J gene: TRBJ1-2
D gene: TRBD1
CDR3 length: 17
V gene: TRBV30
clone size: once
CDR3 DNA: TGTGCCTGGAGTACAACAACCGGGACAGGGTTACGCTATGGCTACACCTTC
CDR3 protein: CAWSTTTGTGLRYGYTF

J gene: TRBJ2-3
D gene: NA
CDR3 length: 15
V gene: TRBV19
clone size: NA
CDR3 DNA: TGTGCCAGTAGTATAGATAGCGGAACCACAGATACGCAGTATTTT
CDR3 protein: CASSIDSGTTDTQYF

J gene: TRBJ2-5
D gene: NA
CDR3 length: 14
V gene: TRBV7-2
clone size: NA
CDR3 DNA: TGTGCCAGCAGCCGGAGCGGGCCCCAAGAGACCCAGTACTTC
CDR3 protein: CASSRSGPQETQYF

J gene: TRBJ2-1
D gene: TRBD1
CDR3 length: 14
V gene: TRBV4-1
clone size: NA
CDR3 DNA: TGCGCCAGCAGTCGACAGGGGGCAAGGAATGAGCAGTTCTTC
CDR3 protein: CASSRQGARNEQFF

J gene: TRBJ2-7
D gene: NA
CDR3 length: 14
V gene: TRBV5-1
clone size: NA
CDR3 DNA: TGCGCCAGCAAAGGGGCAGAGAGCTCCTACGAGCAGTACTTC
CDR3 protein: CASKGAESSYEQYF

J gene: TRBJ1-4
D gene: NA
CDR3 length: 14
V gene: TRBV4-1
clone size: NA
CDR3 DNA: TGCGCCAGCAGCCCACAGGAGATGGGGGAAAAACTGTTTTTT
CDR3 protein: CASSPQEMGEKLFF

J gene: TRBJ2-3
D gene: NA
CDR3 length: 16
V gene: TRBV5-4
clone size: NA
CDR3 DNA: TGTGCCAGCAGCTTCTGGACCGGAGGGGAAACAGATACGCAGTATTTT
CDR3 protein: CASSFWTGGETDTQYF